This T cell receptor beta chain derives from a study of blood T cell repertoires in COVID-19. Study in general: PBMCs, B-cell-depleted T cells, or T cells provided the cDNA or gDNA that made up the material.

Produced via immunoSEQ multiplex PCR; TCRdb's table is partial and in-frame only. The sample has 70,000 or so clones, around nine tenths seen once. The CDR3 is made up of 16 amino acids. The V segment lost 5 bases and the J segment 4 bases; nucleotides outside the gene matches: 10. Germline V gives CDR1 SSHAT, CDR2 FNYEAQ (reference sequence). Sequencing used peripheral blood. The chain employs TRBV7-7 and TRBJ2-1; the match to TRBD1 covers 8 bases. This TCR was recovered from a woman older than 75 with active or convalescent COVID-19. This CDR3 reads CASSLTGTGPYNEQFF. The DNA for the CDR3 is TGTGCCAGCAGCCTAACCGGGACAGGTCCTTACAATGAGCAGTTCTTC.